One and the same sample provided the 14 T cell receptor beta chains below, sequenced in a study of T cell repertoires in cytomegalovirus infection. No antigen has been assigned to these receptors. TCRdb processed the reads anew with MiXCR; each CDR3 protein has one entry. The sample shows about 830,000 distinct CDR3 sequences, less than 35% of them seen only once. Sample: cultured CD8+ T cells from PBMCs, taken from culture after CMV antigen stimulation. The receptors were gathered from a human donor in good health (CMV status not recorded). Some clones in this sample may be carry-over from other donors' samples.

This clonotype was detected ten times or more. As DNA, the CDR3 is TGTGCCAGCAGCCCGTTGCCGGGACAAATGTATGGCTACACCTTC. Its protein is CASSPLPGQMYGYTF. The chain has TRBV7-2 and TRBJ1-2, with D perhaps TRBD1 (6 bases). Germline-derived CDR1 and CDR2 are SGHTA and FQGNSA. This CDR3 spans 15 amino acids. Between the trimmed V and J ends, which lost 5 bases and 5 bases, there was a span of 18 bases.

V is TRBV7-9 and J is TRBJ1-3; TRBD1 might be the D (6 bases). Trimming cost V 1 base and J 3 bases, with 25 bases left between them. Germline CDR1 is SEHNR and CDR2 is FQNEAQ (reference sequence). The CDR3 is made up of 20 amino acids. Here the CDR3 DNA reads TGTGCCAGCAGCTTAGATGTCGGCCAGGGGACATTGTCAGATGGAAACACCATATATTTT. Protein: CASSLDVGQGTLSDGNTIYF. The full variable domain, rest sourced from reference TRBV7-9 and TRBJ1-3, is DTGVSQNPRHKITKRGQNVTFRCDPISEHNRLYWYRQTLGQGPEFLTYFQNEAQLEKSRLLSDRFSAERPKGSFSTLEIQRTEQGDSAMYLCASSLDVGQGTLSDGNTIYFGEGSWLTVV.

This clonotype was counted a few times. V is TRBV27 and J is TRBJ2-3; D gene ambiguous. The CDR3 consists of 16 residues. From germline, CDR1 is MNHEY and CDR2 SMNVEV (reference sequence). The V gene lost 4 bases and the J gene lost 0 bases, with 14 bases spanning the gap. The CDR3 sequence is CASSSLGGSSTDTQYF. CDR3 bases: TGTGCCAGCAGTTCGCTAGGTGGGTCTAGCACAGATACGCAGTATTTT.

The J gene is TRBJ2-7, the V gene TRBV20-1; 13 bases are shared with TRBD2. This CDR3 contains 13 residues. The V gene's germline CDR1 is DFQATT and CDR2 SNEGSKA (reference sequence). The J segment lost 6 bases and the V segment lost 6 bases, leaving 5 bases of the junction unmatched. The DNA of the CDR3 is TGCAGTGCCAAGGGACTAGCGGGGATCGAGCAGTACTTC. Encoded protein: CSAKGLAGIEQYF.

This clonotype showed up many times. V and J are TRBV6-5 and TRBJ1-5, with D possibly matching TRBD1 (5 bases). Trimming took off 0 bases at V and 7 bases at J, with 10 bases between the two ends. The CDR3 spans 14 residues. The V gene's germline CDR1 is MNHEY and CDR2 SVGAGI. CDR3 in amino acids: CASSYSQGGQPQHF. The CDR3 region has the DNA TGTGCCAGCAGTTACTCCCAGGGCGGGCAGCCCCAGCATTTT.

The V gene is TRBV27, the J gene TRBJ2-1; 7 nucleotides align to TRBD1. The CDR3 consists of 16 residues. With V trimmed by 5 bases and J by 1 base, 8 bases remained unmatched. Germline CDR1 is MNHEY and CDR2 is SMNVEV (reference sequence). The CDR3 coding sequence is TGTGCCAGCAGTCCGGGGACAGCGCTATCCTACAATGAGCAGTTCTTC. Its translation: CASSPGTALSYNEQFF.

This clonotype was seen once. This clone may be a read error of a much larger clone one base away. The CDR3 ends on some other residue instead of the conserved phenylalanine or tryptophan, so this is likely a read error. The chain joins TRBV28 to TRBJ1-1; 7 bases match TRBD1. With V trimmed by 8 bases and J by 1 base, 7 bases remained unmatched. Germline V gene sequence: CDR1 MDHEN, CDR2 SYDVKM. The CDR3 spans 14 residues. This CDR3 is CASLQGVWNTEAFL. CDR3 in DNA: TGTGCCAGCCTCCAGGGGGTATGGAACACTGAAGCTTTCCTT.

This clonotype was picked up a small number of times. The chain couples TRBV6-5 to TRBJ1-2, with 7 bases fitting TRBD1. The germline CDR1 and CDR2 sequences are MNHEY and SVGAGI. With V trimmed by 4 bases and J by 10 bases, 9 bases remained unmatched. The CDR3 totals 13 residues. The DNA for the CDR3 is TGTGCCAGCAGTTCCTTTGACAGGGAGAACTACACCTTC. Its protein product is CASSSFDRENYTF.

This clonotype was observed a handful of times. The chain combines TRBV6-5 with TRBJ2-3; D is perhaps TRBD2 (5 bases). Trimming cost V 0 bases and J 2 bases, with 12 bases left between them. The length of the CDR3 is 16 residues. The germline V gene has CDR1 MNHEY and CDR2 SVGAGI. For the CDR3, the DNA is TGTGCCAGCAGTTACTCGATAGAGGGATTCACAGATACGCAGTATTTT. Amino acid sequence: CASSYSIEGFTDTQYF.

This clonotype was seen many times. The rearrangement uses TRBV7-2 and TRBJ1-5; 10 nucleotides agree with TRBD1. With V trimmed by 0 bases and J by 5 bases, 1 base remained unmatched. There are 15 residues in the CDR3. The V gene's germline CDR1 is SGHTA and CDR2 FQGNSA. The CDR3 DNA reads as TGTGCCAGCAGCTTAGCGACAGGGGGCGATCAGCCCCAGCATTTT. Its protein product is CASSLATGGDQPQHF.

This clonotype is a singleton in its sample. CDR3 protein: CASSPPLPQHF. CDR3 DNA sequence: TGTGCCAGCAGTCCCCCACTGCCCCAGCATTTT. This chain uses TRBV12-3 or TRBV12-4 with TRBJ1-5; no clear D gene. The CDR3 length is 11 residues. V was cut by 5 bases and J by 9 bases, with 8 bases left in between.

This chain joins TRBV6-1 and TRBJ1-6; D not certain. The germline CDR1 and CDR2 sequences are MNHNS and SASEGT. The CDR3 covers 16 residues. V was clipped by 6 bases and J by 6 bases, with 18 bases between them. The CDR3 DNA sequence: TGTGCCAGCAGCAATGGGCCCGGCGGGTTTAATTCACCCCTCCACTTT. Translation gives CASSNGPGGFNSPLHF.

This rearrangement joins TRBV11-1 to TRBJ2-7, with 7 bases identical to TRBD1. This CDR3 spans 14 amino acids. CDR1 and CDR2 from the germline V gene are SGHAT and FQDESV (reference sequence). Losses at the gene ends were 0 bases for V and 5 bases for J; bases not matched to a gene: 4. The CDR3, as DNA: TGTGCCAGCAGCTTAGCGACCGACAGGGACGAGCAGTACTTC. Its protein is CASSLATDRDEQYF.

This clonotype turned up a few times. The chain combines TRBV7-9 with TRBJ2-1; D not certain. The germline V gene has CDR1 SEHNR and CDR2 FQNEAQ (reference sequence). This CDR3 region has 14 residues. Trimming pared 0 bases from V and 4 bases from J, leaving 7 bases between. The CDR3 is CASSLAAGYNEQFF. DNA of the CDR3: TGTGCCAGCAGCTTAGCTGCCGGATACAATGAGCAGTTCTTC. The complete variable domain, with remaining parts taken from reference TRBV7-9 and TRBJ2-1, reads DTGVSQNPRHKITKRGQNVTFRCDPISEHNRLYWYRQTLGQGPEFLTYFQNEAQLEKSRLLSDRFSAERPKGSFSTLEIQRTEQGDSAMYLCASSLAAGYNEQFFGPGTRLTVL.